This T cell receptor beta chain is drawn from a study of shared clonotypes between healthy human individuals. Germline lookup yields CDR1 SEHNR and CDR2 FQNEAQ (reference sequence). V trimming: 5 bases; J trimming: 0 bases; junction bases outside the gene matches: 4. CDR3 length: 15 residues. Each sorted subset replicate got 200 ng genomic DNA, 30,000 or so genomes. Some clones are missing from TCRdb's copy, which holds only in-frame ones; the method was immunoSEQ multiplex PCR. Of some 690,000 clones in the sample, around 91% are singletons; the top ten hold 30% to 40%. The V gene is TRBV7-9, the J gene TRBJ2-4; 7 bases are shared with TRBD1. Input material: memory CD8+ T cells from PBMCs. Sample subset: CD45RO+ cells pooled with CCR7-negative TemRA cells. The origin of this receptor is a man between 18 and 35 years old in good health. Some clones in this sample may be carry-over from other donors' samples. CDR3 loop: CASSATGVAKNIQYF. CDR3 in DNA: TGTGCCAGCAGCGCTACAGGGGTAGCCAAAAACATTCAGTACTTC.